The source of this TCR beta chain is a study of blood T cell repertoires in COVID-19. The table lists this clone with a count of one. Authors' processing steps: For nucleated cells, counts were estimated from reference gene primer amplification. The assay was immunoSEQ multiplex PCR, and TCRdb's table has in-frame clones only and misses some. V, J and clone size were drawn from that table, and D and trimming were deduced from the DNA. Of around 73,000 clones listed, 82% are singletons. This sequence was found in a woman in her sixties or seventies with acute or convalescent COVID-19. The sequencing sample was made of peripheral blood.

The CDR3, as DNA: TGTGCCAGCAGGTCCACTAGCGGGAGGGCCTGGGGGCCAGATACGCAGTATTTT. This gives the protein CASRSTSGRAWGPDTQYF. This chain uses TRBV2 with TRBJ2-3; 13 bases agree with TRBD2. Per germline, CDR1 SNHLY and CDR2 FYNNEI. The ends lost 6 bases at V and 4 bases at J; junction bases unmatched: 13. This CDR3 has 18 amino acids.